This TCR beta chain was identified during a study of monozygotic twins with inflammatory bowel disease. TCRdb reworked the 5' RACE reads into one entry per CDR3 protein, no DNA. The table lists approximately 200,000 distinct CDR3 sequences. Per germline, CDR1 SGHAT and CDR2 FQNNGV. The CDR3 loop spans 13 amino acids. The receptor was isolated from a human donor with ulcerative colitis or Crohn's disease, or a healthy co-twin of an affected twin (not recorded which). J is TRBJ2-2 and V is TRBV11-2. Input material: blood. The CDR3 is CASSPGMTGELFF.